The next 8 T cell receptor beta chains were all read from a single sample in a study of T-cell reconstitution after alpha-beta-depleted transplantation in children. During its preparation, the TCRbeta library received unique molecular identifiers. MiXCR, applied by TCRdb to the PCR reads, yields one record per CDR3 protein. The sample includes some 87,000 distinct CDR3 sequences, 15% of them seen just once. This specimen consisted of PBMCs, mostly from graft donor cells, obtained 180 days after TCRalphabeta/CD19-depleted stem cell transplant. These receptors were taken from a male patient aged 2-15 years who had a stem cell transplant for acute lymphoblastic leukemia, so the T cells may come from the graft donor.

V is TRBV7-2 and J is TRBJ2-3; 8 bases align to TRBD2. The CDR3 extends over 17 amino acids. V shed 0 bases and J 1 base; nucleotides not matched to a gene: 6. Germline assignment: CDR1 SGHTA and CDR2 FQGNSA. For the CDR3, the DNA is TGTGCCAGCAGCTTAGCTAGGGCGACTAGCGGCACAGATACGCAGTATTTT. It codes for CASSLARATSGTDTQYF.

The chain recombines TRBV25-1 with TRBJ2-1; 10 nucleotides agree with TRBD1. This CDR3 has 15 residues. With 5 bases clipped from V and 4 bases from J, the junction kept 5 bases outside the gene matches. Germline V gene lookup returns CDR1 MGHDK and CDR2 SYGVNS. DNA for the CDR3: TGTGCCAGCAGTCACCAGGGACAGGGGTACAATGAGCAGTTCTTC. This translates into CASSHQGQGYNEQFF.

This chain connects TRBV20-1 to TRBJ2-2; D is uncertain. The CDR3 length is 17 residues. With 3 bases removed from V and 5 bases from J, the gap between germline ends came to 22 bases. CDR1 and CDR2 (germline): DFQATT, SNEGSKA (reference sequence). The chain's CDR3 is CSASAGGPTPWTGELFF. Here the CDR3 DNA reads TGCAGTGCTAGCGCAGGCGGTCCTACGCCGTGGACCGGGGAGCTGTTTTTT.

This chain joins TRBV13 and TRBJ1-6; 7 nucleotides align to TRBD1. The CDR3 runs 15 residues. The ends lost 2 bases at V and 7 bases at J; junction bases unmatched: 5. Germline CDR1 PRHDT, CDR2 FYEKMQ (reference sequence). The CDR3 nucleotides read TGTGCCAGCAGCTTATTCAGGGGGAGCAATTCACCCCTCCACTTT. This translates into CASSLFRGSNSPLHF.

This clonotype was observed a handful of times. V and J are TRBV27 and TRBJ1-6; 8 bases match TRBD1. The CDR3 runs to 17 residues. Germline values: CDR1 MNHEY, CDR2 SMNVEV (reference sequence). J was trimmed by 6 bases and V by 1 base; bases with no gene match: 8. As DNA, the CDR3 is TGTGCCAGCAGTTTATTTGGGACAGGTTGGTCTAATTCACCCCTCCACTTT. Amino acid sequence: CASSLFGTGWSNSPLHF.

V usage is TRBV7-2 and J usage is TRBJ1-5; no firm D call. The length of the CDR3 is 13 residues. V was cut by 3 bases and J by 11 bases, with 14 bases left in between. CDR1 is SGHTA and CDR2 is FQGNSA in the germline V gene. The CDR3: CASSLTAQSAQHF. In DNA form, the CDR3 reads TGTGCCAGCAGCTTGACCGCACAATCAGCCCAGCATTTT.

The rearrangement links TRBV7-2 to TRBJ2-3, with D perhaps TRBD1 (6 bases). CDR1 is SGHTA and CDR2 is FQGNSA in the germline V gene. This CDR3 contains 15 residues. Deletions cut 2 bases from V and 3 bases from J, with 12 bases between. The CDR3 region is CASSLTTGRTDTQYF. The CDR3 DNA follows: TGTGCCAGCAGCTTAACGACAGGTCGTACAGATACGCAGTATTTT.

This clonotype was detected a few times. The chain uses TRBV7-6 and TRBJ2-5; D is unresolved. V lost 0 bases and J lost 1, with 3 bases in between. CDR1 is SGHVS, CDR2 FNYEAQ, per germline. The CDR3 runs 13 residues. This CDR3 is CASSLAPQETQYF. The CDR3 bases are TGTGCCAGCAGCTTAGCCCCCCAAGAGACCCAGTACTTC.